These 32 T cell receptor beta chains share one sample of origin, sequenced in a study of blood T cell repertoires in COVID-19 (TCRdb year 2020). Libraries were made using the immunoSEQ multiplex PCR assay. TCRdb's version of the immuneACCESS table is confined to in-frame rearrangements and falls short of the full clone set. An unresolved V gene accounts for under half of the shortfall where checked; the remainder is of unknown origin. The sample table lists approximately 17,000 clones, approximately 91% of them with a count of one. The ten largest clones represent 24% of the sample. Specimen: peripheral blood. The receptors shown here come from a man aged 55-75 years with acute or convalescent COVID-19.

This rearrangement joins TRBV10-3 to TRBJ1-5; 8 nucleotides agree with TRBD1. Losses at the gene ends were 3 bases for V and 5 bases for J; bases not matched to a gene: 3. The CDR3 spans 14 residues. Germline lookup yields CDR1 ENHRY and CDR2 SYGVKD. CDR3: CAISETGGDQPQHF. CDR3 in DNA: TGTGCCATCAGTGAAACAGGGGGAGATCAGCCCCAGCATTTT.

J is TRBJ2-5 and V is TRBV24-1; 8 bases align to TRBD1. Germline loops: CDR1 KGHDR, CDR2 SFDVKD. V lost 0 bases to trimming and J lost 5 bases; unmatched junction nucleotides: 7. The CDR3 contains 16 residues. The CDR3 here is CATSDLTRGRQETQYF. In DNA, the CDR3 is TGTGCCACCAGTGATTTGACCAGGGGGCGTCAGGAGACCCAGTACTTC.

This clone appeared once. The chain carries TRBV19 and TRBJ2-3; TRBD1 matches 10 bases. This CDR3 is built from 15 residues. V lost 6 bases and J lost 4; bases outside the gene matches: 7. CDR1 LNHDA and CDR2 SQIVND come from the germline V gene (reference sequence). The CDR3 sequence is CASSDLGQGADTQYF. CDR3 in DNA: TGTGCCAGTAGCGACCTAGGACAGGGGGCAGATACGCAGTATTTT.

This chain connects TRBV18 to TRBJ2-1; D not resolved. Trimming pared 3 bases from V and 1 base from J, leaving 10 bases between. CDR3 length: 15 residues. Looked up from germline, CDR1 is KGHSH and CDR2 is LQKENI. The CDR3 here is CASSPRSSSYNEQFF. The CDR3 region has the DNA TGTGCCAGCTCACCGAGGTCTAGTTCCTACAATGAGCAGTTCTTC.

The V call is TRBV7-9, the J call TRBJ1-1, with unresolved D. V lost 4 bases and J lost 1, with 13 bases in between. The germline V gene encodes CDR1 SEHNR and CDR2 FQNEAQ (reference sequence). The CDR3 runs to 15 residues. CDR3 in DNA: TGTGCCAGCAGCTACCAGGAACTGGCGAACACTGAAGCTTTCTTT. It codes for CASSYQELANTEAFF.

The chain links TRBV11-2 to TRBJ2-1, with D perhaps TRBD1 (6 bases). This CDR3 has 16 amino acids. The germline gives CDR1 SGHAT, CDR2 FQNNGV. V lost 5 bases to trimming and J lost 5 bases, with 19 bases between them. For the CDR3, the DNA is TGTGCCAGCAGCCCCTGGACTGGGGGCGGGCACAATGAGCAGTTCTTC. Translating gives CASSPWTGGGHNEQFF. Drawing the rest from reference TRBV11-2 and TRBJ2-1, the complete variable domain is EAGVAQSPRYKIIEKRQSVAFWCNPISGHATLYWYQQILGQGPKLLIQFQNNGVVDDSQLPKDRFSAERLKGVDSTLKIQPAKLEDSAVYLCASSPWTGGGHNEQFFGPGTRLTVL.

V usage is TRBV15 and J usage is TRBJ1-6; D is undetermined. CDR3 length: 15 residues. The germline V and J ends were trimmed by 0 bases and 8 bases, with 11 bases remaining between them. Germline CDR1 and CDR2: LNHNV and YYDKDF (reference sequence). For the CDR3, the DNA is TGTGCCACCAGCAGAGATCTATCCGGTGATTCACCCCTCCACTTT. It codes for CATSRDLSGDSPLHF.

This chain uses TRBV10-3 with TRBJ2-4; tentative D call: TRBD2 (6 bases). The germline V gene has CDR1 ENHRY and CDR2 SYGVKD. Trimming took off 6 bases at V and 0 bases at J, with 12 bases between the two ends. This CDR3 is 15 amino acids long. The CDR3 DNA follows: TGTGCCATCAGCGCGGGGAACTTAGCCAAAAACATTCAGTACTTC. Its protein product is CAISAGNLAKNIQYF.

The chain employs TRBV25-1 and TRBJ1-4; no clear D gene. In germline, CDR1 is MGHDK, CDR2 SYGVNS. The ends were cut back, 3 bases at V and 0 bases at J, with 11 bases in the middle. This CDR3 spans 16 amino acids. CDR3 DNA: TGTGCCAGCAGTGATCATAGAATACCAACTAATGAAAAACTGTTTTTT. This codes for CASSDHRIPTNEKLFF.

The chain couples TRBV28 to TRBJ1-6, with 7 bases matching TRBD1. The CDR3 covers 15 residues. Losses at the gene ends were 2 bases for V and 7 bases for J; bases not matched to a gene: 5. Germline-derived CDR1 and CDR2 are MDHEN and SYDVKM. The CDR3, as DNA: TGTGCCAGCAGTTTAAGGGGGCGCAGAAATTCACCCCTCCACTTT. Translated: CASSLRGRRNSPLHF.

The chain couples TRBV6-5 to TRBJ1-3; no reliable D call. V lost 4 bases and J lost 1, with 5 bases in between. Germline V gene lookup returns CDR1 MNHEY and CDR2 SVGAGI. The CDR3 has 13 amino acids. The chain's CDR3 is CASSSASGNTIYF. Here the CDR3 DNA reads TGTGCCAGCAGTTCTGCGTCTGGAAACACCATATATTTT.

The rearrangement links TRBV28 to TRBJ2-7; TRBD1 matches 7 bases. This CDR3 region has 15 residues. Germline CDR1 is MDHEN and CDR2 is SYDVKM. V dropped 5 bases and J dropped 2; count of bases not matched to a gene: 9. CDR3 sequence (DNA): TGTGCCAGCAGTCTACAGGGGATCAGCCCCTACGAGCAGTACTTC. Translated, it gives CASSLQGISPYEQYF.

The chain has TRBV3-1 (or the pseudogene TRBV3-2) and TRBJ2-2; 10 bases map to TRBD1. The CDR3 extends over 16 amino acids. Germline loops: CDR1 LGHDT, CDR2 YNNKEL (reference sequence). The J segment lost 5 bases and the V segment lost 3 bases, leaving 6 bases of the junction unmatched. The CDR3 spells CASSQRQGALTGELFF. The CDR3 DNA reads TGTGCCAGCAGCCAGCGACAGGGGGCGCTGACCGGGGAGCTGTTTTTT.

The chain combines TRBV6-6 with TRBJ2-3, with D perhaps matching TRBD2 (6 bases). With 5 bases removed from V and 3 bases from J, the gap between germline ends came to 24 bases. Per the germline V gene, CDR1 is MNHNY and CDR2 is SVGAGI (reference sequence). The CDR3 totals 18 residues. In DNA, the CDR3 is TGTGCCAGCAGTCGACCCGGGGGAGCTCGAGGGATGACAGATACGCAGTATTTT. Its protein product is CASSRPGGARGMTDTQYF.

This clone is medium-sized by share. The J gene is TRBJ2-7, the V gene TRBV7-9, with a possible D match to TRBD1 (6 bases). Deletions cut 0 bases from V and 5 bases from J, with 14 bases between. The CDR3 covers 15 residues. CDR1 is SEHNR, CDR2 FQNEAQ, per germline (reference sequence). The CDR3 DNA sequence: TGTGCCAGCAGCTTAGCGGGGGCTGGGGGTAACGAGCAGTACTTC. Encoded protein: CASSLAGAGGNEQYF.

V is TRBV27 and J is TRBJ1-1; 7 bases map to TRBD1. Germline trimming cut 5 bases from V and 0 bases from J; bases unmatched to any gene: 12. This CDR3 spans 17 amino acids. Per germline, CDR1 MNHEY and CDR2 SMNVEV (reference sequence). This CDR3 reads CASSPTGQPYMNTEAFF. The CDR3 nucleotides are TGTGCCAGCAGTCCAACGGGACAGCCTTACATGAACACTGAAGCTTTCTTT.

The rearrangement uses TRBV3-1 (or the pseudogene TRBV3-2) and TRBJ2-4, with TRBD2 matching 7 bases. CDR1 is LGHDT and CDR2 is YNNKEL in the germline V gene (reference sequence). The CDR3 sequence is 16 residues long. Trimming removed 4 bases from V and 0 bases from J; junction bases left unmatched: 6. The CDR3 nucleotides read TGTGCCAGCAGCCTCGGGGGGACTCTAGCCAAAAACATTCAGTACTTC. Amino acid sequence: CASSLGGTLAKNIQYF.

A note on this clone: In the same sample, other DNA sequences code for this CDR3. The V call is TRBV30, the J call TRBJ1-1; D remains unclear. This CDR3 contains 13 residues. Germline V CDR1 and CDR2: GTSNPN, SVGIG (reference sequence). The V end lost 2 bases, the J end lost 5 bases, and 12 bases lay between the germline ends. The CDR3 DNA reads as TGTGCCTGGAGTTCAGCGGGTTGGACTGAAGCTTTCTTT. This translates into CAWSSAGWTEAFF.

V and J are TRBV4-1 and TRBJ1-5, with D uncertain. Germline loops: CDR1 MGHRA, CDR2 YSYEKL. The germline V and J ends were trimmed by 1 base and 0 bases, with 7 bases remaining between them. The CDR3 loop spans 15 amino acids. The CDR3 loop is CASSQGQDSNQPQHF. The CDR3 DNA sequence: TGCGCCAGCAGCCAAGGGCAGGATAGCAATCAGCCCCAGCATTTT.

The chain combines TRBV14 with TRBJ2-7; 7 bases align to TRBD1. Germline V gene lookup returns CDR1 SGHDN and CDR2 FVKESK. The CDR3 sequence is 15 residues long. With 4 bases clipped from V and 2 bases from J, the junction kept 8 bases outside the gene matches. The CDR3 bases are TGTGCCAGCAGCCGGTCAACCGGGACAGCCTACGAGCAGTACTTC. This codes for CASSRSTGTAYEQYF.

The chain has TRBV30 and TRBJ2-1; 9 bases line up with TRBD2. Germline V lookup: CDR1 GTSNPN, CDR2 SVGIG (reference sequence). The CDR3 length is 14 residues. The V gene end was trimmed by 3 bases and the J gene end by 12 bases; junction bases not matched to a gene: 12. Written as DNA, the CDR3 is TGTGCCTGGAGCGTAGCGGGAGCCGAGTCCGGGCAGTTCTTC. As protein: CAWSVAGAESGQFF.

This clone came up once. The chain uses TRBV30 and TRBJ1-5; D unclear. Looked up from germline, CDR1 is GTSNPN and CDR2 is SVGIG (reference sequence). The CDR3 loop spans 12 amino acids. The V and J ends lost 2 bases and 5 bases respectively, with 7 bases between them. CDR3 sequence reads: CAWSPGDQPQHF. Written as DNA, the CDR3 is TGTGCCTGGAGTCCCGGGGATCAGCCCCAGCATTTT.

The chain recombines TRBV5-8 with TRBJ1-2; D gene uncertain. V was clipped by 4 bases and J by 0 bases, with 4 bases between them. Germline lookup yields CDR1 SGHTS and CDR2 YDEGEE. CDR3 size: 12 residues. CDR3 region: CASSRANYGYTF. CDR3 bases: TGTGCCAGCAGCCGAGCTAACTATGGCTACACCTTC.

The CDR3: CATTYEGATDTQYF. For the CDR3, the DNA is TGTGCCACCACCTATGAGGGGGCCACAGATACGCAGTATTTT. The V call is TRBV7-9, the J call TRBJ2-3; 7 bases agree with TRBD1. V shed 10 bases and J 2 bases; nucleotides not matched to a gene: 9. Per germline, CDR1 SEHNR and CDR2 FQNEAQ (reference sequence). The CDR3 loop spans 14 amino acids.

The chain has TRBV3-1 (or the pseudogene TRBV3-2) and TRBJ1-6; 7 bases map to TRBD1. This CDR3 has 14 residues. In germline, CDR1 is LGHDT, CDR2 YNNKEL (reference sequence). Trimming cost V 4 bases and J 7 bases; bases outside gene matches: 4. The CDR3, as DNA: TGTGCCAGCAGCCCTCGACAGGGCAATTCACCCCTCCACTTT. It translates to CASSPRQGNSPLHF.

The chain recombines TRBV28 with TRBJ1-3, with 9 bases aligning to TRBD1. Germline V CDR1 and CDR2: MDHEN, SYDVKM. This CDR3 contains 18 residues. V dropped 5 bases and J dropped 2; count of bases not matched to a gene: 13. The CDR3 loop reads CASSQITSGQGTGNTIYF. Here the CDR3 DNA reads TGTGCCAGCAGTCAGATAACCTCGGGACAGGGTACTGGAAACACCATATATTTT.

J is TRBJ2-7 and V is TRBV7-8, with D perhaps TRBD1 (6 bases). With 0 bases removed from V and 5 bases from J, the gap between germline ends came to 17 bases. Germline CDR1 SGHVS, CDR2 FQNEAQ. This CDR3 has 16 residues. Here the CDR3 reads CASSLAAQGVGNEQYF. The CDR3, as DNA: TGTGCCAGCAGCTTAGCGGCACAGGGTGTAGGGAACGAGCAGTACTTC.

The chain has TRBV3-1 (or the pseudogene TRBV3-2) and TRBJ2-1; 7 bases fit TRBD1. Trimming at V came to 4 bases and at J to 10 bases, leaving 7 bases not matched to a gene. Germline CDR1 reads LGHDT; CDR2 reads YNNKEL (reference sequence). CDR3 size: 13 residues. DNA for the CDR3: TGTGCCAGCAGCCCTGGGACAGTCGGGGAGCAGTTCTTC. Protein: CASSPGTVGEQFF.

This clone came up a few times. The J gene is TRBJ2-5, the V gene TRBV5-1; a weak D match, TRBD1 (5 bases). The CDR3 spans 14 residues. V was cut by 0 bases and J by 4 bases, with 10 bases left in between. Germline CDR1 SGHRS, CDR2 YFSETQ. This chain's CDR3 is CASSLEQGIETQYF. CDR3 DNA: TGCGCCAGCAGCTTGGAGCAGGGAATAGAGACCCAGTACTTC.

The chain carries TRBV10-1 and TRBJ2-4; the D gene is possibly TRBD2 (6 bases). V lost 6 bases and J lost 0, with 12 bases in between. The CDR3 is made up of 15 amino acids. CDR1 and CDR2 (germline): WNHNN, SYGVQD (reference sequence). The CDR3 sequence is CASRAGTLAKNIQYF. The CDR3 DNA sequence: TGCGCCAGCAGGGCGGGGACTCTAGCCAAAAACATTCAGTACTTC.

The chain combines TRBV5-1 with TRBJ1-3, with D unresolved. Looked up from germline, CDR1 is SGHRS and CDR2 is YFSETQ. Trimming stripped 0 bases from V and 4 bases from J, with 17 bases between. The length of the CDR3 is 17 residues. The DNA for the CDR3 is TGCGCCAGCAGCTTGGCTTCCCCGACTCCGGGGGGAAACACCATATATTTT. Amino acids: CASSLASPTPGGNTIYF.

V is TRBV7-2 and J is TRBJ1-1; no reliable D call. This CDR3 comprises 14 residues. Germline assignment: CDR1 SGHTA and CDR2 FQGNSA. V was shortened by 5 bases and J by 3 bases, with 13 bases between the two germline ends. In DNA, the CDR3 is TGTGCCAGCAGCCCTAGTTTTGGATACACTGAAGCTTTCTTT. Amino acid sequence: CASSPSFGYTEAFF.